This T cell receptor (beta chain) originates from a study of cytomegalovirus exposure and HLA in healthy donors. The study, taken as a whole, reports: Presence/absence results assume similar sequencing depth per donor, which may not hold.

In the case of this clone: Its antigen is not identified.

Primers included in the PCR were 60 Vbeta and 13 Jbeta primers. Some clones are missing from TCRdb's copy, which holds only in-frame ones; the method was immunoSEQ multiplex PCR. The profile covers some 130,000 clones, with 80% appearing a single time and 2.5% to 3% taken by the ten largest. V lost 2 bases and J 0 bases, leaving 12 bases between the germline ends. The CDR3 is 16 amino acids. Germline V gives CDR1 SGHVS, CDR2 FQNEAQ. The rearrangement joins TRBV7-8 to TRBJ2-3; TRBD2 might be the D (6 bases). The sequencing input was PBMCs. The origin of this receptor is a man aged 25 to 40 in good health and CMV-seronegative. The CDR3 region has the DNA TGTGCCAGCAGCTTAAGGATAGCGGCTAGCACAGATACGCAGTATTTT. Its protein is CASSLRIAASTDTQYF.